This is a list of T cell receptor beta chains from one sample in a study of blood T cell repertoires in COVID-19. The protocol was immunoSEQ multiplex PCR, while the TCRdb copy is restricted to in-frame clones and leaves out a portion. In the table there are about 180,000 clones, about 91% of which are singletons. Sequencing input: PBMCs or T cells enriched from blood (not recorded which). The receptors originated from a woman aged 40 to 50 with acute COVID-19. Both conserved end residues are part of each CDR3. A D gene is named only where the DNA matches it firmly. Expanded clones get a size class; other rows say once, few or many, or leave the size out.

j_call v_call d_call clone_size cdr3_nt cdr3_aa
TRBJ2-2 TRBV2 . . TGTGCCAGCATCGGGGTTCGCACCGGGGAGCTGTTTTTT CASIGVRTGELFF
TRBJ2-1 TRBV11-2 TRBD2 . TGTGCCAGCAGCTCTCAACCGGGACTAGAGAATGAGCAGTTCTTC CASSSQPGLENEQFF
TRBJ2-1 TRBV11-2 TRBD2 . TGTGCCAGCGCGACGACTAGCGGGGTTTACAATGAGCAGTTCTTC CASATTSGVYNEQFF
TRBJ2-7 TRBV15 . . TGTGCCACCAGCAACCCCAGCTCCTACGAGCAGTACTTC CATSNPSSYEQYF
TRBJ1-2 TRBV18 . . TGTGCCAGCTCACAGGACAGCTATGGCTACACCTTC CASSQDSYGYTF
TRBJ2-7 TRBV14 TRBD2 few TGTGCCAGCAGCCAAGCTCTAGCGGGATCCTACGAGCAGTACTTC CASSQALAGSYEQYF
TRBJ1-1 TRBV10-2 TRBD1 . TGCGCCAGCGGGACAGGGGGCTACACTGAAGCTTTCTTT CASGTGGYTEAFF
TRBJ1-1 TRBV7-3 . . TGTGCCAGCAGCCCAGCCGGGGGAGTTGCTTTCTTT CASSPAGGVAFF
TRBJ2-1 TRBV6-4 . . TGTGCCAGCAGCCGCGACCCAATGGGCGAGCAGTTCTTC CASSRDPMGEQFF
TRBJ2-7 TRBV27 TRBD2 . TGTGCCAGCAGTGTCGGACTAGCGGAGATCTACGAGCAGTACTTC CASSVGLAEIYEQYF
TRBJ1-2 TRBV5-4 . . TGTGCCAGCAAGCTCGGGGGGGGATTAGATGGCTACACCTTC CASKLGGGLDGYTF
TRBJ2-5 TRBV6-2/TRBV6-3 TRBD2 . TGTGCCAGCAGTGCGGGACTAGCGGGAGAGACCCAGTACTTC CASSAGLAGETQYF
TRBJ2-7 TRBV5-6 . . TGTGCCAGCAGCGGTCCCCTAGCGTCTTCCCCCTACGAGCAGTACTTC CASSGPLASSPYEQYF
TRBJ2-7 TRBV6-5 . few TGTGCCAGCAAAAACTCTTTAGCCGTCTACGAGCAGTACTTC CASKNSLAVYEQYF
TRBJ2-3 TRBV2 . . TGTGCCAGCAGTACAGGGTACACAGATACGCAGTATTTT CASSTGYTDTQYF
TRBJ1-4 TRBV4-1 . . TGCGCCAGCAGCCCCCCCGGGGGGTCAACTAATGAAAAACTGTTTTTT CASSPPGGSTNEKLFF